The 2 T cell receptor beta chains below were found in one sample sequenced in a study of Graves' ophthalmopathy and Graves' hyperthyroidism. The TCR beta CDR3 regions underwent amplification from RNA transcripts. The workflow started with a first-round RT-PCR run with HTBI primers and then moved on to a second-round multiplex PCR. TCRdb used MiXCR to reprocess the multiplex PCR reads, holding one entry per CDR3 protein. The table includes some 200,000 distinct CDR3 sequences, 25% to 35% detected once. Material for sequencing was peripheral blood. These receptors were obtained from a man aged 50-60 years with Graves' ophthalmopathy.

This clonotype was seen ten or more times. This chain joins TRBV4-1 and TRBJ2-5; the D is unclear. V lost 1 base to trimming and J lost 1 base, with 10 bases between them. The CDR3 contains 15 residues. In germline, CDR1 is MGHRA, CDR2 YSYEKL. The CDR3 is CASSQVGRGQETQYF. In DNA form, the CDR3 reads TGCGCCAGCAGCCAAGTGGGTCGCGGCCAAGAGACCCAGTACTTC.

This clonotype has at least ten counts. The chain has TRBV5-5 and TRBJ2-5; D perhaps matches TRBD1 (6 bases). The CDR3 spans 15 residues. V dropped 0 bases and J dropped 6 bases, with 15 bases sitting between them. Germline CDR1 is SGHKS and CDR2 is YYEKEE (reference sequence). In DNA form, the CDR3 reads TGTGCCAGCAGCTTGGAACCCAGGGGTTCCCAGACCCAGTACTTC. Its translation: CASSLEPRGSQTQYF.